Included here is one T cell receptor beta chain sequence, with context. The antigen this receptor binds is unknown. Base qualities were left out, and no much larger clone turns up one base away. CDR1 and CDR2 are read off the germline V gene (reference sequence) as MNHNY and SVGAGI. Ends trimmed: V by 6 bases, J by 2 bases; bases unmatched to a gene: 4. From its cysteine to its phenylalanine, the CDR3 spans 14 amino acids. Just the 42-base CDR3 DNA is kept, in frame starting at base 1. TCRbeta CDR3 regions were amplified from genomic DNA by means of the immunoSEQ Assay, a bias-controlled multiplex PCR. The study's processing was this. The number of nucleated cells in each sample was estimated from the amplification of reference gene primers within the assay. To quantify the absolute abundance of each unique TCRbeta CDR3 rearrangement, sequence reads were collapsed and filtered. For each sample, productive Simpson clonality was calculated as the square root of Simpson's diversity index across productive rearrangements. The table was pulled from immuneACCESS by TCRdb, which kept in-frame rearrangements only. Such tables lose some clones; where checked, under half of the loss comes from unresolved V genes, and the rest has no known cause. V and J calls plus clone size are reproduced from that table; the DNA served to infer D and trimming. This sample has about 250,000 clones in its table, and 87% of those were observed once. Roughly 3% of the sample is in the top ten clones.

This sample is part of a study of blood T cell repertoires in COVID-19 (dated by TCRdb to 2020 to 2022). Looking at the study overall: Collaborator samples came from the United States, Italy and Spain and covered acute and convalescent phases of COVID-19. The dataset comprised deeply sampled blood TCRbeta repertoires from subjects exposed to, actively infected with, or recovered from COVID-19. The samples were drawn from the first 160 participants of the ongoing ImmuneRACE study and from 1,200 or so subjects provided by 6 global collaborators. A de-identified subject ID, COVID-19 status, age in years and sex were almost always included in the sample metadata. The repertoires were made available in a free public database intended to serve as a resource for research on the immune response to SARS-CoV-2. The prospective study material was composed of cDNA or gDNA derived from T cells, B-cell-depleted T cells, or PBMCs. Where available, HLA class I and class II types were taken from metadata supplied by the sample provider and were not determined by assay-based typing.

Study-level results and caveats: How much clinical and demographic metadata was included differed by source and by participant, and the metadata was provided uncurated.

The collaborating institutions used their own protocols to collect whole blood in K2EDTA tubes. For TCRbeta analysis, collaborators shipped samples in one of three forms: frozen whole blood, isolated PBMCs, or DNA extracted from either of those sample types. Recombination linked TRBV6-6 to TRBJ1-1, with 9 bases matching TRBD1. Sequenced input: peripheral blood. The receptor was derived from a man between 18 and 35 years old with active or convalescent COVID-19. The CDR3 protein sequence reads: CASRPTGGNTEAFF. The base sequence is TGTGCCAGCAGACCGACAGGGGGTAACACTGAAGCTTTCTTT.